These 21 T cell receptor beta chains came from one sample sequenced in a study of blood T cell repertoires in COVID-19. Some clones are missing from TCRdb's copy, which holds only in-frame ones; the method was immunoSEQ multiplex PCR. The sample lists over 50,000 clones; roughly 80% were seen once. Sequenced sample: peripheral blood. Every receptor here comes from a man in his sixties or seventies with acute or convalescent COVID-19.

To note about this clone: The sample carries other DNA sequences with the same CDR3. The genes are TRBV5-1 and TRBJ1-1, with TRBD1 identical over 7 bases. The ends lost 4 bases at V and 1 base at J; junction bases unmatched: 4. The CDR3 extends over 14 amino acids. CDR1 and CDR2 (germline): SGHRS, YFSETQ. The CDR3 loop is CASSQQGSNTEAFF. CDR3 sequence (DNA): TGCGCCAGCAGCCAACAGGGGTCGAACACTGAAGCTTTCTTT. Combining the CDR3 with reference TRBV5-1 and TRBJ1-1 gives the whole variable domain KAGVTQTPRYLIKTRGQQVTLSCSPISGHRSVSWYQQTPGQGLQFLFEYFSETQRNKGNFPGRFSGRQFSNSRSEMNVSTLELGDSALYLCASSQQGSNTEAFFGQGTRLTVV.

The chain couples TRBV18 to TRBJ1-4; TRBD1 matches 8 bases. The germline V gene encodes CDR1 KGHSH and CDR2 LQKENI. With 0 bases clipped from V and 7 bases from J, the junction kept 4 bases outside the gene matches. The CDR3 has 15 residues. For the CDR3, the DNA is TGTGCCAGCTCACCACCGGGGACAGGCTTTGAAAAACTGTTTTTT. Translating it yields CASSPPGTGFEKLFF.

The chain joins TRBV11-3 to TRBJ2-3, with a weak D call TRBD1 (6 bases). V lost 5 bases to trimming and J lost 6 bases, with 12 bases between them. CDR3 size: 13 residues. The V gene's germline CDR1 is SGHNT and CDR2 YENEEA. The CDR3 sequence: CASSLRDIDTQYF. In DNA form, the CDR3 reads TGTGCCAGCAGCCTCCGGGACATTGATACGCAGTATTTT. Full variable domain (remainder filled in from reference TRBV11-3 and TRBJ2-3): EAGVVQSPRYKIIEKKQPVAFWCNPISGHNTLYWYLQNLGQGPELLIRYENEEAVDDSQLPKDRFSAERLKGVDSTLKIQPAELGDSAVYLCASSLRDIDTQYFGPGTRLTVL.

The J gene is TRBJ1-6, the V gene TRBV6-1, with 7 bases matching TRBD1. The CDR3 covers 15 residues. CDR1 and CDR2 (germline): MNHNS, SASEGT. V was pared by 0 bases and J by 9 bases, with 5 bases of the junction left unmatched. The CDR3 DNA sequence: TGTGCCAGCAGTGAAGCCACAGGGGACTTTTCACCCCTCCACTTT. This codes for CASSEATGDFSPLHF.

The chain employs TRBV2 and TRBJ2-7; D perhaps matches TRBD2 (5 bases). CDR1 is SNHLY and CDR2 is FYNNEI in the germline V gene. Trimming left V 3 bases short and J 6 bases short, with 15 bases between. CDR3 size: 14 residues. The CDR3: CASSEAAGLVEQYF. For the CDR3, the DNA is TGTGCCAGCAGTGAGGCGGCAGGACTTGTCGAGCAGTACTTC.

The gene calls are TRBV5-6 and TRBJ2-1; TRBD2 might be the D (6 bases). Trimming left V 4 bases short and J 8 bases short, with 19 bases between. CDR1 is SGHDT, CDR2 YYEEEE, per germline. The CDR3 contains 15 residues. CDR3 loop: CASSGRLVSGDEQFF. The CDR3 nucleotides are TGTGCCAGCAGCGGAAGACTAGTCTCGGGTGATGAGCAGTTCTTC.

The genes are TRBV5-1 and TRBJ2-1; possibly TRBD1 for D (6 bases). Germline V gene sequence: CDR1 SGHRS, CDR2 YFSETQ. This CDR3 has 15 amino acids. V lost 0 bases, J lost 6 bases, and 13 bases lay in between. The CDR3 is CASSLDYRGGNEQFF. CDR3 DNA: TGCGCCAGCAGCTTGGATTACAGAGGGGGCAATGAGCAGTTCTTC.

This chain joins TRBV5-5 and TRBJ2-5; maybe TRBD1 (6 bases). The germline gives CDR1 SGHKS, CDR2 YYEKEE (reference sequence). The CDR3 runs 13 residues. The V gene lost 2 bases and the J gene lost 5 bases, with 10 bases spanning the gap. CDR3 sequence: CASSFGGIETQYF. The CDR3, as DNA: TGTGCCAGCAGCTTTGGGGGCATTGAGACCCAGTACTTC.

J is TRBJ2-5 and V is TRBV19, with TRBD2 matching 12 bases. V gave up 3 bases and J gave up 7 bases; unmatched junction bases: 18. Germline assignment: CDR1 LNHDA and CDR2 SQIVND (reference sequence). The CDR3 has 19 amino acids. Written as DNA, the CDR3 is TGTGCCAGTAGTATTTTACTTGGAAGGACTAGCGGGGTGCCTGTGACCCAGTACTTC. Translation gives CASSILLGRTSGVPVTQYF.

This clone was seen more than once but under ten times. This chain joins TRBV19 and TRBJ1-4; 7 nucleotides agree with TRBD1. Germline V gene sequence: CDR1 LNHDA, CDR2 SQIVND (reference sequence). The CDR3 spans 12 residues. With 6 bases clipped from V and 7 bases from J, the junction kept 2 bases outside the gene matches. For the CDR3, the DNA is TGTGCCAGTAGGACAGGGAGTGAAAAACTGTTTTTT. Translation gives CASRTGSEKLFF.

This chain joins TRBV10-2 and TRBJ2-2, with D tentatively TRBD1 (5 bases). Germline V gives CDR1 WSHSY, CDR2 SAAADI. Trimming shortened V by 8 bases and J by 1 base, and 8 bases separated the two germline ends. The CDR3 extends over 13 amino acids. CDR3 DNA sequence: TGCGCCAGCGGGGCGATGAACACCGGGGAGCTGTTTTTT. This encodes CASGAMNTGELFF.

This clone was seen only a few times. V and J are TRBV15 and TRBJ2-7; 7 bases match TRBD1. J lost 4 bases, V lost 4 bases, and 13 bases had no gene match. Germline CDR1 is LNHNV and CDR2 is YYDKDF (reference sequence). This CDR3 is 16 amino acids long. The CDR3 DNA reads as TGTGCCACCAGCACCCTAAACAGGGGCGCCGTGTACGAGCAGTACTTC. Translation: CATSTLNRGAVYEQYF.

J is TRBJ2-3 and V is TRBV11-2, with D tentatively TRBD2 (6 bases). V lost 4 bases and J lost 6, with 11 bases in between. From germline, CDR1 is SGHAT and CDR2 FQNNGV. The CDR3 length is 13 residues. The CDR3 DNA sequence: TGTGCCAGCAGCTCCGGGAGTCGCGATACGCAGTATTTT. As protein: CASSSGSRDTQYF.

The V call is TRBV6-6, the J call TRBJ2-1; D might be TRBD1 (5 bases). Trimming cost V 0 bases and J 5 bases, with 5 bases left between them. Germline V CDR1 and CDR2: MNHNY, SVGAGI (reference sequence). The CDR3 loop spans 13 amino acids. CDR3 in amino acids: CASSYSGDNEQFF. The CDR3 DNA follows: TGTGCCAGCAGTTACTCAGGGGACAATGAGCAGTTCTTC.

The chain is built from TRBV3-1 (or the pseudogene TRBV3-2) and TRBJ1-4; 9 positions agree with TRBD1. The CDR3 length is 16 residues. From germline, CDR1 is LGHDT and CDR2 YNNKEL (reference sequence). The J segment lost 4 bases and the V segment lost 1 base, leaving 4 bases of the junction unmatched. The CDR3 is CASSQGQGGINEKLFF. DNA of the CDR3: TGTGCCAGCAGCCAAGGACAGGGGGGGATTAATGAAAAACTGTTTTTT.

The rearrangement uses TRBV27 and TRBJ2-3; D is possibly TRBD1 (6 bases). This CDR3 contains 16 residues. Germline lookup yields CDR1 MNHEY and CDR2 SMNVEV (reference sequence). V was cut by 8 bases and J by 0 bases, with 18 bases left in between. DNA for the CDR3: TGTGCCAGCGGATTGGGGGCGCAGGAAAGCACAGATACGCAGTATTTT. Protein sequence: CASGLGAQESTDTQYF.

DNA of the CDR3: TGTGCCAGCAGCGTAGACCCTCGGGGGAACACCGGGGAGCTGTTTTTT. Protein product: CASSVDPRGNTGELFF. The chain couples TRBV9 to TRBJ2-2, with a weak D call TRBD2 (5 bases). With 0 bases removed from V and 1 base from J, the gap between germline ends came to 10 bases. The CDR3 is made up of 16 amino acids. CDR1 and CDR2 (germline): SGDLS, YYNGEE. Using reference TRBV9 and TRBJ2-2 for the parts outside the CDR3, the full variable domain is DSGVTQTPKHLITATGQRVTLRCSPRSGDLSVYWYQQSLDQGLQFLIQYYNGEERAKGNILERFSAQQFPDLHSELNLSSLELGDSALYFCASSVDPRGNTGELFFGEGSRLTVL.

The genes are TRBV28 and TRBJ1-6, with 8 bases lining up with TRBD1. V was clipped by 10 bases and J by 0 bases; unmatched bases: 5. The CDR3 extends over 15 amino acids. Germline loops: CDR1 MDHEN, CDR2 SYDVKM. The CDR3 spells CATNRGSSYNSPLHF. The CDR3 DNA reads as TGTGCCACAAACAGGGGGAGCTCCTATAATTCACCCCTCCACTTT. Combining the CDR3 with reference TRBV28 and TRBJ1-6 gives the whole variable domain DVKVTQSSRYLVKRTGEKVFLECVQDMDHENMFWYRQDPGLGLRLIYFSYDVKMKEKGDIPEGYSVSREKKERFSLILESASTNQTSMYLCATNRGSSYNSPLHFGNGTRLTVT.

The count of this clone is one. The V and J genes are TRBV5-1 and TRBJ2-7; D gene ambiguous. With 4 bases removed from V and 3 bases from J, the gap between germline ends came to 14 bases. CDR1 and CDR2 from the germline V gene are SGHRS and YFSETQ. This CDR3 is 14 amino acids long. The CDR3 protein is CASSPTDGFYEQYF. The CDR3 DNA follows: TGCGCCAGCAGCCCGACTGACGGATTCTACGAGCAGTACTTC.

The chain has TRBV18 and TRBJ1-6; 7 positions agree with TRBD1. CDR1 and CDR2 (germline): KGHSH, LQKENI. The CDR3 has 15 amino acids. J was trimmed by 9 bases and V by 2 bases; bases with no gene match: 7. In DNA, the CDR3 is TGTGCCAGCTCACCATCCGGGACAGCCCGTTCACCCCTCCACTTT. Its translation: CASSPSGTARSPLHF.

The CDR3 region is CASSFLGSDTQYF. The CDR3 DNA is TGTGCCAGTAGTTTCCTCGGGTCTGATACGCAGTATTTT. The chain joins TRBV19 to TRBJ2-3; D is unclear. The CDR3 sequence is 13 residues long. Germline values: CDR1 LNHDA, CDR2 SQIVND (reference sequence). Trimming took 5 bases from V and 6 from J, leaving 12 bases between them.